The source of this TCR beta chain is a study of response to subunit inactivated influenza vaccine. The germline gives CDR1 SEHNR, CDR2 FQNEAQ (reference sequence). Trimming took 4 bases from V and 0 from J, leaving 15 bases between them. This CDR3 comprises 16 residues. TCRdb analysed the RT-PCR reads with MiXCR anew, one entry per CDR3 protein. Of 500,000 to 600,000 distinct CDR3 sequences listed, around 11% are singletons. Notes on the study in general: It was suggested by the authors that few new T cells are recruited by each seasonal influenza vaccination.

Of note for this clonotype: Antigen unknown.

In addition, the sample was reused for a study of T cells expressing NK-cell markers. As that report states: In generating TCR beta cDNA, 5'RACE template switching with UMIs was used. With respect to HCMV, seven of the eight sequenced donors were seropositive, and one was seronegative. A range of about 1.0-7.5% of CD8+ T cells consisted of dominant NKG2C+ clonotypes in roughly 6 donors.

The specimen was PBMCs from blood, collected on the day of vaccination. The chain has TRBV7-9 and TRBJ1-1; D gene unclear. This sequence originates from a man over 45 who received an inactivated influenza vaccine. CDR3 in amino acids: CASSSRRMVMNTEAFF. The CDR3 DNA reads TGTGCCAGCAGCTCCCGACGGATGGTGATGAACACTGAAGCTTTCTTT.